Listed below are T cell receptor beta chains from one sample, sequenced in a study of T cells in localized non-small cell lung cancer. The assay was immunoSEQ multiplex PCR, and TCRdb's table has in-frame clones only and misses some. There are roughly 16,000 clones in the sample; roughly 84% occur only once, and roughly 20% lies in the top ten. The sample consisted of peripheral blood, taken before any cancer treatment. The receptor source for this set is a male donor aged 60 or older with stage I lung adenocarcinoma. CDR3s include the opening cysteine and the closing phenylalanine or tryptophan. Fields, in order: J gene, D gene, V gene, clone size, CDR3 length, CDR3 protein, CDR3 DNA. A D gene is named only where the DNA matches it firmly. Size is omitted from some rows. Given values are once, few, many or a class for expanded clones.

J: TRBJ2-2; D: TRBD2; V: TRBV7-2; size: NA; length: 16; CDR3: CASRLRGGANTGELFF; DNA: TGTGCCAGCCGCTTGCGCGGGGGGGCTAACACCGGGGAGCTGTTTTTT
J: TRBJ2-5; D: NA; V: TRBV5-1; size: NA; length: 15; CDR3: CASSLDAGRLETQYF; DNA: TGCGCCAGCAGCTTGGACGCCGGTCGATTGGAGACCCAGTACTTC
J: TRBJ2-2; D: TRBD2; V: TRBV15; size: NA; length: 17; CDR3: CATSMGLAGGPAGELFF; DNA: TGTGCCACCAGCATGGGACTAGCGGGAGGTCCAGCCGGGGAGCTGTTTTTT
J: TRBJ1-5; D: NA; V: TRBV19; size: few; length: 13; CDR3: CASSRDPLQPQHF; DNA: TGTGCCAGCTCTCGGGATCCCCTTCAGCCCCAGCATTTT
J: TRBJ2-3; D: NA; V: TRBV6-1; size: once; length: 14; CDR3: CASSEGRRRATQYF; DNA: TGTGCCAGCAGTGAAGGACGGAGGCGGGCTACGCAGTATTTT
J: TRBJ1-3; D: NA; V: TRBV14; size: NA; length: 18; CDR3: CASSQREDRGAPGNTIYF; DNA: TGTGCCAGCAGCCAACGAGAAGACCGGGGGGCACCTGGAAACACCATATATTTT
J: TRBJ1-4; D: NA; V: TRBV5-1; size: NA; length: 14; CDR3: CASTPDYSSEKLFF; DNA: TGCGCCAGCACCCCAGACTATTCGTCTGAAAAACTGTTTTTT
J: TRBJ2-2; D: NA; V: TRBV2; size: NA; length: 15; CDR3: CASSEMGSYTGELFF; DNA: TGTGCCAGCAGTGAAATGGGCAGTTACACCGGGGAGCTGTTTTTT
J: TRBJ2-7; D: NA; V: TRBV6-5; size: NA; length: 15; CDR3: CASRLGLGVVYEQYF; DNA: TGTGCCAGCAGGTTGGGCCTGGGGGTTGTATACGAGCAGTACTTC
J: TRBJ2-1; D: TRBD2; V: TRBV18; size: NA; length: 15; CDR3: CASSPSGGSYNEQFF; DNA: TGTGCCAGCTCACCTAGCGGGGGGTCCTACAATGAGCAGTTCTTC
J: TRBJ1-1; D: NA; V: TRBV19; size: NA; length: 16; CDR3: CASRKYPQGMNTEAFF; DNA: TGTGCCAGTAGAAAATACCCCCAGGGTATGAACACTGAAGCTTTCTTT
J: TRBJ2-5; D: TRBD2; V: TRBV5-1; size: once; length: 15; CDR3: CASSVAGTSQETQYF; DNA: TGCGCCAGCAGTGTAGCGGGGACCTCCCAAGAGACCCAGTACTTC
J: TRBJ1-1; D: NA; V: TRBV19; size: NA; length: 13; CDR3: CASSLGLSTEAFF; DNA: TGTGCCAGTAGTTTGGGTTTGAGCACTGAAGCTTTCTTT
J: TRBJ1-6; D: TRBD1; V: TRBV5-4; size: NA; length: 14; CDR3: CASSSDRGGSPLHF; DNA: TGTGCCAGCAGCTCTGACAGGGGTGGTTCACCCCTCCACTTT
J: TRBJ2-5; D: TRBD1; V: TRBV5-6; size: NA; length: 16; CDR3: CASSRPTIDRVETQYF; DNA: TGTGCCAGCAGCCGACCTACCATCGACAGGGTCGAGACCCAGTACTTC
J: TRBJ2-7; D: NA; V: TRBV4-2; size: few; length: 15; CDR3: CASSQDPDIFYEQYF; DNA: TGTGCCAGCAGCCAAGATCCGGACATCTTCTACGAGCAGTACTTC
J: TRBJ1-5; D: NA; V: TRBV6-5; size: NA; length: 14; CDR3: CASSYSRVDQPQHF; DNA: TGTGCCAGCAGTTACTCACGGGTTGATCAGCCCCAGCATTTT
J: TRBJ1-5; D: NA; V: TRBV7-6; size: NA; length: 14; CDR3: CASSLGSSGQPQHF; DNA: TGTGCCAGCAGCCTGGGAAGTAGCGGTCAGCCCCAGCATTTT
J: TRBJ1-1; D: NA; V: TRBV28; size: NA; length: 13; CDR3: CASSGRSNTEAFF; DNA: TGTGCCAGCAGCGGACGGTCTAACACTGAAGCTTTCTTT
J: TRBJ1-6; D: NA; V: TRBV6-5; size: NA; length: 13; CDR3: CATQSSYNSPLHF; DNA: TGTGCCACCCAATCCTCCTATAATTCACCCCTCCACTTT
J: TRBJ1-2; D: NA; V: TRBV7-9; size: NA; length: 14; CDR3: CASSWEGQSGGYTF; DNA: TGTGCCAGCAGCTGGGAAGGCCAAAGCGGAGGCTACACCTTC
J: TRBJ1-5; D: TRBD1; V: TRBV6-6; size: NA; length: 14; CDR3: CASSFTGGDQPQHF; DNA: TGTGCCAGCAGTTTTACAGGGGGGGATCAGCCCCAGCATTTT
J: TRBJ2-7; D: TRBD1; V: TRBV7-9; size: NA; length: 15; CDR3: CASSLGQGRGYEQYF; DNA: TGTGCCAGCAGCTTAGGACAGGGGAGAGGGTACGAGCAGTACTTC
J: TRBJ2-7; D: NA; V: TRBV4-3; size: NA; length: 16; CDR3: CASSQDRAGGAYEQYF; DNA: TGCGCCAGCAGCCAAGATAGGGCAGGGGGGGCCTACGAGCAGTACTTC
J: TRBJ1-6; D: NA; V: TRBV6-5; size: NA; length: 11; CDR3: CASRGSPTLHF; DNA: TGTGCCAGCAGAGGGTCCCCCACCCTCCACTTT
J: TRBJ2-3; D: NA; V: TRBV19; size: NA; length: 11; CDR3: CASSNGYTQYF; DNA: TGTGCCAGTAGTAATGGATATACGCAGTATTTT
J: TRBJ2-5; D: NA; V: TRBV7-2; size: NA; length: 14; CDR3: CASSLGQAWETQYF; DNA: TGTGCCAGCAGCTTAGGGCAGGCATGGGAGACCCAGTACTTC
J: TRBJ1-2; D: TRBD1; V: TRBV5-4; size: NA; length: 15; CDR3: CASSLGTGGFYGYTF; DNA: TGTGCCAGCAGCTTGGGGACAGGGGGGTTTTATGGCTACACCTTC
J: TRBJ1-1; D: NA; V: TRBV5-1; size: NA; length: 14; CDR3: CASSSTGDGTEAFF; DNA: TGCGCCAGCAGCTCAACAGGAGATGGCACTGAAGCTTTCTTT
J: TRBJ2-7; D: NA; V: TRBV19; size: large; length: 15; CDR3: CASSISTSQVYEQYF; DNA: TGTGCCAGTAGTATCTCTACCAGCCAAGTTTACGAGCAGTACTTC
J: TRBJ1-2; D: NA; V: TRBV5-4; size: NA; length: 12; CDR3: CASNRPPGGYTF; DNA: TGTGCCAGCAACCGTCCCCCGGGGGGCTACACCTTC
J: TRBJ2-7; D: TRBD1; V: TRBV2; size: few; length: 14; CDR3: CASSAWGQGMEQYF; DNA: TGTGCCAGCAGTGCCTGGGGACAGGGCATGGAGCAGTACTTC
J: TRBJ2-2; D: NA; V: TRBV29-1; size: NA; length: 12; CDR3: CSVPGDTGELFF; DNA: TGCAGCGTTCCAGGGGACACCGGGGAGCTGTTTTTT
J: TRBJ2-1; D: TRBD2; V: TRBV11-3; size: NA; length: 15; CDR3: CASSPQGGAGNEQFF; DNA: TGTGCCAGCAGCCCTCAGGGAGGGGCGGGCAATGAGCAGTTCTTC
J: TRBJ1-6; D: NA; V: TRBV4-3; size: NA; length: 19; CDR3: CASSQDVAAGRERNSPLHF; DNA: TGCGCCAGCAGCCAAGATGTGGCCGCGGGGAGGGAGAGAAATTCACCCCTCCACTTT
J: TRBJ2-3; D: TRBD2; V: TRBV6-4; size: NA; length: 14; CDR3: CASSDGLAGDTQYF; DNA: TGTGCCAGCAGTGACGGACTAGCGGGAGATACGCAGTATTTT
J: TRBJ1-3; D: NA; V: TRBV7-2; size: NA; length: 16; CDR3: CASSPHRAISGNTIYF; DNA: TGTGCCAGCAGCCCTCACAGGGCTATCTCTGGAAACACCATATATTTT
J: TRBJ1-1; D: NA; V: TRBV6-6; size: NA; length: 14; CDR3: CASSYNDPNTEAFF; DNA: TGTGCCAGCAGTTACAACGACCCGAACACTGAAGCTTTCTTT
J: TRBJ1-5; D: NA; V: TRBV29-1; size: NA; length: 14; CDR3: CSVETGNSNQPQHF; DNA: TGCAGCGTTGAAACGGGCAATAGCAATCAGCCCCAGCATTTT
J: TRBJ2-4; D: NA; V: TRBV4-2; size: NA; length: 12; CDR3: CASSTTRDIQYF; DNA: TGTGCCAGCAGCACAACTAGGGACATTCAGTACTTC